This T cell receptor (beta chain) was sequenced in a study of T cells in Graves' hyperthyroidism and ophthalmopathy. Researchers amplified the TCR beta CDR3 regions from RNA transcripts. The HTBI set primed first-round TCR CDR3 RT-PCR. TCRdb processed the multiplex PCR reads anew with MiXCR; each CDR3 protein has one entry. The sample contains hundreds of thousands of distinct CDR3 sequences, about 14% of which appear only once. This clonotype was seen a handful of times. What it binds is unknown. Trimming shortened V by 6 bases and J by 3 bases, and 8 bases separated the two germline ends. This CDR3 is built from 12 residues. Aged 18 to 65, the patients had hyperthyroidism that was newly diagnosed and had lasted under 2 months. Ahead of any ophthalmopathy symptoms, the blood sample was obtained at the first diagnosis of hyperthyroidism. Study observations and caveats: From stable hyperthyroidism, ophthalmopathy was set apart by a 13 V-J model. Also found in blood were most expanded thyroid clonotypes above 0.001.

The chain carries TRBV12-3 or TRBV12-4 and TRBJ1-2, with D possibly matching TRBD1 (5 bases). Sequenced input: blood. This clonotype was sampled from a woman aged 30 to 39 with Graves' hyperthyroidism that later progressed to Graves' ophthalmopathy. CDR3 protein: CASRGVDYGYTF. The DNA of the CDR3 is TGTGCCAGCAGGGGGGTTGACTATGGCTACACCTTC.